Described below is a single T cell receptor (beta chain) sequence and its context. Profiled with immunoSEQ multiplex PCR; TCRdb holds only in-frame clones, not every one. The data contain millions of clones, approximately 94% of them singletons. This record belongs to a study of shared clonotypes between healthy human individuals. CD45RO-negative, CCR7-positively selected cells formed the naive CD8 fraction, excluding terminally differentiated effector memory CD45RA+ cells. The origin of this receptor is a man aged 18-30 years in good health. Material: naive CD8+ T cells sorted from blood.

For the CDR3, the DNA is TGTGCCAGCAGCTTGGTCGGGACCGGGACACCCTTCTACGAGCAGTACTTC. Protein sequence: CASSLVGTGTPFYEQYF. The chain recombines TRBV5-4 with TRBJ2-7, with a possible D match to TRBD1 (6 bases). The CDR3 is 17 residues long. CDR1 SGHNT and CDR2 YYREEE come from the germline V gene (reference sequence). V gave up 0 bases and J gave up 3 bases, with 19 bases separating them.